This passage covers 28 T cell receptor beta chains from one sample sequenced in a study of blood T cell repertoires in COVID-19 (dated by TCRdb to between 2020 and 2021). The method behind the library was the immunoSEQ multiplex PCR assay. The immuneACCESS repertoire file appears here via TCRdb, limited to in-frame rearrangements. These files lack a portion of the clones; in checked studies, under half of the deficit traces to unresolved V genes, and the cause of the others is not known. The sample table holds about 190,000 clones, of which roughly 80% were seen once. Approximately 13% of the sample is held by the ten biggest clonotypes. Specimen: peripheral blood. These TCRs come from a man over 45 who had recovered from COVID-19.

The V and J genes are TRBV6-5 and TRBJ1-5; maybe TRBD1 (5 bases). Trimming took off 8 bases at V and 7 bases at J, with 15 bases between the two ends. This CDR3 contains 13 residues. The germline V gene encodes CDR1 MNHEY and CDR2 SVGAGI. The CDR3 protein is CASASREGQPQHF. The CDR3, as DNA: TGTGCCAGCGCGTCCAGGGAAGGACAGCCCCAGCATTTT.

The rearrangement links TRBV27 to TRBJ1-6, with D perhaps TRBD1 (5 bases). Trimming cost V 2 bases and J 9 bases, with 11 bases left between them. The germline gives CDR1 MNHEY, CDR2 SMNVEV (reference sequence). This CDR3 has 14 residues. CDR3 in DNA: TGTGCCAGCAGTTTAGGACAAATAAGTTCACCCCTCCACTTT. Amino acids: CASSLGQISSPLHF.

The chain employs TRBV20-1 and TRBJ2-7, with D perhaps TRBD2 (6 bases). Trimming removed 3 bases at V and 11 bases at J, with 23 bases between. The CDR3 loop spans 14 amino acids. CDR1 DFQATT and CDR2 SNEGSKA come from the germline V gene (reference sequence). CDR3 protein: CSASVGGIRVGEYF. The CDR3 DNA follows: TGCAGTGCTAGTGTGGGGGGAATAAGGGTGGGTGAGTACTTC.

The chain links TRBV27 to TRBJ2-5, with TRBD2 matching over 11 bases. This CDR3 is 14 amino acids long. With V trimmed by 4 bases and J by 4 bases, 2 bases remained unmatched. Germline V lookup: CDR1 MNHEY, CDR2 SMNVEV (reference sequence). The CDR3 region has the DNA TGTGCCAGCAGTTCCGGGACTAGCGGAGAGACCCAGTACTTC. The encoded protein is CASSSGTSGETQYF.

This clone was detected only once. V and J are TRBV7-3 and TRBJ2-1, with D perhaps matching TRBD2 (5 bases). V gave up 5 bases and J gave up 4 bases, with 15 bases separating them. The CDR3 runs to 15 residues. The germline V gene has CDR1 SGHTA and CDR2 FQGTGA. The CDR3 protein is CASSRTLGEYNEQFF. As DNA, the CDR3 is TGTGCCAGCAGCCGCACCCTCGGGGAGTACAATGAGCAGTTCTTC.

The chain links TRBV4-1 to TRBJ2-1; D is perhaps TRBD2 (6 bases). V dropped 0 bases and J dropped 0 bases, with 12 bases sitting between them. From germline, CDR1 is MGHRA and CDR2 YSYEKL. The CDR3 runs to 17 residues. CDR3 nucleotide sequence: TGCGCCAGCAGCCAAGATCGCGGCGGGACCTCCTACAATGAGCAGTTCTTC. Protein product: CASSQDRGGTSYNEQFF.

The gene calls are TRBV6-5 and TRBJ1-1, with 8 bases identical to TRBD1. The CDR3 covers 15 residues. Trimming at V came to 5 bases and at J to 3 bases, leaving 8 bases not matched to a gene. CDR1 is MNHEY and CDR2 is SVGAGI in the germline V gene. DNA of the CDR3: TGTGCCAGCAGTCGTCAGGGGGCGACCGACACTGAAGCTTTCTTT. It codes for CASSRQGATDTEAFF.

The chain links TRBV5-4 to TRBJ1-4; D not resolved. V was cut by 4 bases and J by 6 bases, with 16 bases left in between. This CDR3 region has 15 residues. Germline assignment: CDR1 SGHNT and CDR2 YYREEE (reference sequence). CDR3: CASSPDTLGDEKLFF. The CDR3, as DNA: TGTGCCAGCAGCCCAGACACCTTGGGCGATGAAAAACTGTTTTTT.

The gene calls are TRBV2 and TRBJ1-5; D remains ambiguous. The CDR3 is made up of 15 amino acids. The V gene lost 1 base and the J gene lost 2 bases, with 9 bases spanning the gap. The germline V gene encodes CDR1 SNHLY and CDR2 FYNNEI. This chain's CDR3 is CASSEEAAGNQPQHF. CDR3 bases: TGTGCCAGCAGTGAAGAGGCGGCGGGCAATCAGCCCCAGCATTTT.

The CDR3 sequence: CASSFLPGGNQPQHF. DNA for the CDR3: TGTGCCAGCAGTTTTCTGCCAGGGGGCAATCAGCCCCAGCATTTT. V gene TRBV28 combines with J gene TRBJ1-5; tentatively, D is TRBD1 (6 bases). The CDR3 extends over 15 amino acids. V lost 3 bases and J 2 bases, leaving 11 bases between the germline ends. Per germline, CDR1 MDHEN and CDR2 SYDVKM.

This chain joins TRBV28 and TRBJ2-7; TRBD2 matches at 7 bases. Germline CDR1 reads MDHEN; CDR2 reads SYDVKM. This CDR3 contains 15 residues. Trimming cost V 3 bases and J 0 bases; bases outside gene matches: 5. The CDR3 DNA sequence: TGTGCCAGCAGTTTGTGGGGGGGGGACTCCTACGAGCAGTACTTC. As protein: CASSLWGGDSYEQYF.

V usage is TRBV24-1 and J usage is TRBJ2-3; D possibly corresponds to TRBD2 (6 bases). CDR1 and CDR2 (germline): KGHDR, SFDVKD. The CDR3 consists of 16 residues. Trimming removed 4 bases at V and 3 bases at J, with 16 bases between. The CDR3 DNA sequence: TGTGCCACCAGTGAATTAGCGGAGAGAGGTACAGATACGCAGTATTTT. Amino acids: CATSELAERGTDTQYF.

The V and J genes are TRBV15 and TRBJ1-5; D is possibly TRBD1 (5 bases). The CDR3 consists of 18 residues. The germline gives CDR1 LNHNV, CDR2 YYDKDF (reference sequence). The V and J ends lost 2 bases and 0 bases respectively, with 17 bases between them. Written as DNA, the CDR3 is TGTGCCACCAGCAGACTTTCCTTTGGGGCAGGTAGCAATCAGCCCCAGCATTTT. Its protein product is CATSRLSFGAGSNQPQHF.

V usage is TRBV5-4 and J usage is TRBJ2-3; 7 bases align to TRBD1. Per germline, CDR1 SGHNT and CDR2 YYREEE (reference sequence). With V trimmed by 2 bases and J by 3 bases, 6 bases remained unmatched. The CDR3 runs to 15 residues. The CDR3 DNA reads TGTGCCAGCAGCTTCGCCGGGACAGCAACAGATACGCAGTATTTT. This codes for CASSFAGTATDTQYF.

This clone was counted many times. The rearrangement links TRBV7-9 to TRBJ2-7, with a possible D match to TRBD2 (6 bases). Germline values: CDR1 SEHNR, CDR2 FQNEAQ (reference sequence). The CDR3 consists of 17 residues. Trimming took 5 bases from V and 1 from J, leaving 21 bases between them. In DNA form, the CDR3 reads TGTGCCAGCAGCGGGGGACTCAAGTCGGGGGAGTCCTACGAGCAGTACTTC. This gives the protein CASSGGLKSGESYEQYF. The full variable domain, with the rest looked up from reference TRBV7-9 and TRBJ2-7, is DTGVSQNPRHKITKRGQNVTFRCDPISEHNRLYWYRQTLGQGPEFLTYFQNEAQLEKSRLLSDRFSAERPKGSFSTLEIQRTEQGDSAMYLCASSGGLKSGESYEQYFGPGTRLTVT.

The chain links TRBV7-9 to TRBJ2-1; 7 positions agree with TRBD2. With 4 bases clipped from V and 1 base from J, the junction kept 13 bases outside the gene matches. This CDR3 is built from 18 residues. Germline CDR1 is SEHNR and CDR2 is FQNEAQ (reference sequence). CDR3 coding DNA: TGTGCCAGCAGCTCACAACCTGGGGCGGGAGCATCCTACAATGAGCAGTTCTTC. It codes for CASSSQPGAGASYNEQFF.

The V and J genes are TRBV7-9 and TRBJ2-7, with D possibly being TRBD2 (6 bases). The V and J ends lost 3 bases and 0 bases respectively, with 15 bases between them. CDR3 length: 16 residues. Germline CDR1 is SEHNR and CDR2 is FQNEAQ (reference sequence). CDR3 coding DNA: TGTGCCAGCAGCTTGAATGTCGCGGGACCCTCCTACGAGCAGTACTTC. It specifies CASSLNVAGPSYEQYF.

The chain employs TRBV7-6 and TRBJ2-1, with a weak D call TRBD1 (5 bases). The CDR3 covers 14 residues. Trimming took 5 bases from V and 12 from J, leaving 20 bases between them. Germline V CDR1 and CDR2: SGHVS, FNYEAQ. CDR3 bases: TGTGCCAGCAGCCCTGTAGTCGACCAGGGAAGGCAGTTCTTC. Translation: CASSPVVDQGRQFF.

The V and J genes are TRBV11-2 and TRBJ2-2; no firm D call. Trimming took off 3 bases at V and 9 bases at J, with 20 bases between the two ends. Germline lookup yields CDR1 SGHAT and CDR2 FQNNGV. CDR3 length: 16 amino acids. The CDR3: CASSLSTDAVIRELFF. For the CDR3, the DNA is TGTGCCAGCAGCTTGAGCACAGACGCTGTGATCCGGGAGCTGTTTTTT.

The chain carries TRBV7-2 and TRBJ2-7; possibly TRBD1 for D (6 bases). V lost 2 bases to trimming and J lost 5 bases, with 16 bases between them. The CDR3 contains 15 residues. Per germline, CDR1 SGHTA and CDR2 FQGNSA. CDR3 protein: CASSLFTGPVNEQYF. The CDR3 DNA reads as TGTGCCAGCAGCTTATTTACAGGGCCGGTCAACGAGCAGTACTTC.

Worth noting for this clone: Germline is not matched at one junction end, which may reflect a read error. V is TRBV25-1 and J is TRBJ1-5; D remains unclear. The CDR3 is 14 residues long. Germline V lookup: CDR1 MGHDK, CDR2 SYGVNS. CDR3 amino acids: CASSGNMVGQAQHF. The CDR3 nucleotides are TGTGCCAGCAGTGGAAATATGGTAGGTCAGGCCCAGCATTTT.

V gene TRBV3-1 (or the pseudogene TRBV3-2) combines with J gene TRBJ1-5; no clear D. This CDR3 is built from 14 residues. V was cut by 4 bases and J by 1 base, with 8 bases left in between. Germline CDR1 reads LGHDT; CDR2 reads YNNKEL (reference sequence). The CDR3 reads CASSLSRSNQPQHF. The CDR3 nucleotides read TGTGCCAGCAGCCTTTCGAGGAGCAATCAGCCCCAGCATTTT.

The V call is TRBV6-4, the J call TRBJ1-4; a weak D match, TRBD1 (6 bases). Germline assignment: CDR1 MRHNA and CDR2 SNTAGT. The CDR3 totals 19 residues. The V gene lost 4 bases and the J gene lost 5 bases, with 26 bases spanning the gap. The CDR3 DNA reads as TGTGCCAGCAGTGCCGGACGGACAGAAGTATTCTTATACAATGAAAAACTGTTTTTT. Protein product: CASSAGRTEVFLYNEKLFF.

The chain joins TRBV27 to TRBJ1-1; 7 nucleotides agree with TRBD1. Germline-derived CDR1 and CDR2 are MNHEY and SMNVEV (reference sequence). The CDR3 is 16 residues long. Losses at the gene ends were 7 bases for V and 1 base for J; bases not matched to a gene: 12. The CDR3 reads CASTPLSGQANTEAFF. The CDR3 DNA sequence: TGTGCCAGCACCCCGTTGAGTGGACAGGCGAACACTGAAGCTTTCTTT.

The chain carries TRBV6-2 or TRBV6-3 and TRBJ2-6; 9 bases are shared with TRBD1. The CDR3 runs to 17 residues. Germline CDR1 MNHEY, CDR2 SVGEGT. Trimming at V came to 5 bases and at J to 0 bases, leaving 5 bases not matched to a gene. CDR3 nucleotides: TGTGCCAGCAGTGGACAGGGGTGGTCCTCTGGGGCCAACGTCCTGACTTTC. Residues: CASSGQGWSSGANVLTF.

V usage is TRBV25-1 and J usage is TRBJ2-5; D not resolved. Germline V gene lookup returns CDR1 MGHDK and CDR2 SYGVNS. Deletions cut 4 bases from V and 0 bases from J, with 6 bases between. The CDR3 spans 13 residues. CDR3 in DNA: TGTGCCAGCAGTGTAATAAACCAAGAGACCCAGTACTTC. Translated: CASSVINQETQYF.

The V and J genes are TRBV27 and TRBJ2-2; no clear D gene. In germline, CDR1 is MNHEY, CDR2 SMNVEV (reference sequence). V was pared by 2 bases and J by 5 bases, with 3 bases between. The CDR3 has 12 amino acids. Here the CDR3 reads CASSLVTGELFF. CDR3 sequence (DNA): TGTGCCAGCAGTTTAGTAACCGGGGAGCTGTTTTTT.

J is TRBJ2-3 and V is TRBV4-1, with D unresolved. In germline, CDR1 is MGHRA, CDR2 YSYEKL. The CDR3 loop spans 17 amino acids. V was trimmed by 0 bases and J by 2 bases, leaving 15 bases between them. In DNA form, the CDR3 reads TGCGCCAGCAGCCAAGAACCTAGTTCCCCCACCACAGATACGCAGTATTTT. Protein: CASSQEPSSPTTDTQYF.